This T cell receptor beta chain was recorded in a study of blood T cell repertoires in COVID-19. In the study overall: Acute-phase and convalescent COVID-19 samples originated in the United States, Italy and Spain. The cDNA or gDNA used as material had been derived from T cells, B-cell-depleted T cells, or PBMCs.

Trimming removed 3 bases at V and 5 bases at J, with 7 bases between. This CDR3 is built from 12 residues. The germline gives CDR1 MNHEY, CDR2 SMNVEV (reference sequence). Per the authors' pipeline: Amplification with reference gene primers provided the estimates of nucleated cell counts. Profiling relied on immunoSEQ multiplex PCR, and the TCRdb table lists in-frame clones only, not all of them. V, J and clone size are taken as reported in that table, and D and trimming were inferred from the DNA itself. The sample consists of 400,000 to 450,000 clones, 86% of them appearing once. V usage is TRBV27 and J usage is TRBJ1-1; no clear D gene. Sequenced sample: peripheral blood. The receptor was derived from a young woman with active or convalescent COVID-19. DNA of the CDR3: TGTGCCAGCAGTTTCCTCGGGACTGAAGCTTTCTTT. Translation: CASSFLGTEAFF.